A single sample gave rise to the 9 T cell receptor beta chains below, sequenced in a study of cytomegalovirus exposure and HLA in healthy donors. Amplification used 60 Vbeta primers and 13 Jbeta primers. Assay used: immunoSEQ multiplex PCR; TCRdb lists only in-frame clones, some missing. The sample lists 200,000 or so clones, 65% to 85% occurring once. Sequencing was done on a sample of PBMCs. Receptors originate from a boy between 2 and 10 years old in good health and CMV-seronegative.

J is TRBJ2-1 and V is TRBV7-2; D is perhaps TRBD2 (5 bases). Germline-derived CDR1 and CDR2 are SGHTA and FQGNSA. With 2 bases removed from V and 4 bases from J, the gap between germline ends came to 15 bases. This CDR3 region has 16 residues. The CDR3 region has the DNA TGTGCCAGCAGCTTAACAGCGGCGGGTATATACAATGAGCAGTTCTTC. Protein sequence: CASSLTAAGIYNEQFF.

The genes are TRBV18 and TRBJ1-3, with 7 bases that match TRBD1. This CDR3 is 13 amino acids long. Losses at the gene ends were 3 bases for V and 4 bases for J; bases not matched to a gene: 0. The germline CDR1 and CDR2 sequences are KGHSH and LQKENI. CDR3 amino acids: CASSPGQGNTIYF. Here the CDR3 DNA reads TGTGCCAGCTCACCGGGACAGGGAAACACCATATATTTT.

CDR3 loop: CASSLFGYAGVNTEAFF. For the CDR3, the DNA is TGTGCCAGCAGCTTATTTGGCTACGCAGGGGTGAACACTGAAGCTTTCTTT. V and J are TRBV13 and TRBJ1-1; perhaps TRBD1 as D (6 bases). This CDR3 has 17 amino acids. V was clipped by 2 bases and J by 0 bases, with 16 bases between them. Germline CDR1 is PRHDT and CDR2 is FYEKMQ (reference sequence).

The chain joins TRBV7-2 to TRBJ2-1, with TRBD2 matching 7 bases. Germline assignment: CDR1 SGHTA and CDR2 FQGNSA. Trimming at V came to 3 bases and at J to 0 bases, leaving 8 bases not matched to a gene. This CDR3 is built from 17 residues. The CDR3 nucleotides are TGTGCCAGCAGCTTCGATAGCGGGCTTAGCTCCTACAATGAGCAGTTCTTC. Translation: CASSFDSGLSSYNEQFF.

This sequence joins TRBV7-9 and TRBJ2-7; 9 bases agree with TRBD1. There are 12 residues in the CDR3. CDR1 and CDR2 from the germline V gene are SEHNR and FQNEAQ (reference sequence). After removal of 10 bases from V and 3 bases from J, the junction contained 4 bases not matched to a gene. CDR3 region: CAIGTGSYEQYF. The CDR3 coding sequence is TGTGCCATCGGGACAGGGAGCTACGAGCAGTACTTC. Filled out from reference TRBV7-9 and TRBJ2-7, the complete variable domain reads DTGVSQNPRHKITKRGQNVTFRCDPISEHNRLYWYRQTLGQGPEFLTYFQNEAQLEKSRLLSDRFSAERPKGSFSTLEIQRTEQGDSAMYLCAIGTGSYEQYFGPGTRLTVT.

Comments on this clone: The junction shows a germline mismatch at one end, possibly a read error. The V and J genes are TRBV4-2 and TRBJ2-2, with 7 bases fitting TRBD1. CDR1 is LGHNA and CDR2 is YNFKEQ in the germline V gene. The CDR3 is 17 amino acids. This chain's CDR3 is CASSQEGQDQNTGELFF. The CDR3 nucleotides read TGTGCCAGCAGTCAAGAAGGACAGGACCAGAACACCGGGGAGCTGTTTTTT.

This clone came up once. The chain carries TRBV5-5 and TRBJ2-7, with D possibly being TRBD2 (6 bases). Germline V CDR1 and CDR2: SGHKS, YYEKEE (reference sequence). The length of the CDR3 is 16 residues. Trimming cost V 1 base and J 0 bases, with 14 bases left between them. CDR3 nucleotides: TGTGCCAGCAGCTTGTCAGGGACTTCGAGCTCCTACGAGCAGTACTTC. This sequence encodes CASSLSGTSSSYEQYF.

V usage is TRBV4-3 and J usage is TRBJ2-3; D gene uncertain. This CDR3 is built from 13 residues. The V end was cut by 4 bases, the J end by 6 bases, with 11 bases between. The germline V gene has CDR1 LGHNA and CDR2 YSLEER. CDR3 DNA: TGCGCCAGCAGCCCCCGGTTGGAGGATACGCAGTATTTT. It yields the protein CASSPRLEDTQYF.

The chain couples TRBV5-1 to TRBJ2-3; D not certain. This CDR3 contains 16 residues. V was shortened by 0 bases and J by 2 bases, with 13 bases between the two germline ends. CDR1 is SGHRS, CDR2 YFSETQ, per germline. CDR3 bases: TGCGCCAGCAGCTTGGGTAGCTATCCAACCACAGATACGCAGTATTTT. This gives the protein CASSLGSYPTTDTQYF.